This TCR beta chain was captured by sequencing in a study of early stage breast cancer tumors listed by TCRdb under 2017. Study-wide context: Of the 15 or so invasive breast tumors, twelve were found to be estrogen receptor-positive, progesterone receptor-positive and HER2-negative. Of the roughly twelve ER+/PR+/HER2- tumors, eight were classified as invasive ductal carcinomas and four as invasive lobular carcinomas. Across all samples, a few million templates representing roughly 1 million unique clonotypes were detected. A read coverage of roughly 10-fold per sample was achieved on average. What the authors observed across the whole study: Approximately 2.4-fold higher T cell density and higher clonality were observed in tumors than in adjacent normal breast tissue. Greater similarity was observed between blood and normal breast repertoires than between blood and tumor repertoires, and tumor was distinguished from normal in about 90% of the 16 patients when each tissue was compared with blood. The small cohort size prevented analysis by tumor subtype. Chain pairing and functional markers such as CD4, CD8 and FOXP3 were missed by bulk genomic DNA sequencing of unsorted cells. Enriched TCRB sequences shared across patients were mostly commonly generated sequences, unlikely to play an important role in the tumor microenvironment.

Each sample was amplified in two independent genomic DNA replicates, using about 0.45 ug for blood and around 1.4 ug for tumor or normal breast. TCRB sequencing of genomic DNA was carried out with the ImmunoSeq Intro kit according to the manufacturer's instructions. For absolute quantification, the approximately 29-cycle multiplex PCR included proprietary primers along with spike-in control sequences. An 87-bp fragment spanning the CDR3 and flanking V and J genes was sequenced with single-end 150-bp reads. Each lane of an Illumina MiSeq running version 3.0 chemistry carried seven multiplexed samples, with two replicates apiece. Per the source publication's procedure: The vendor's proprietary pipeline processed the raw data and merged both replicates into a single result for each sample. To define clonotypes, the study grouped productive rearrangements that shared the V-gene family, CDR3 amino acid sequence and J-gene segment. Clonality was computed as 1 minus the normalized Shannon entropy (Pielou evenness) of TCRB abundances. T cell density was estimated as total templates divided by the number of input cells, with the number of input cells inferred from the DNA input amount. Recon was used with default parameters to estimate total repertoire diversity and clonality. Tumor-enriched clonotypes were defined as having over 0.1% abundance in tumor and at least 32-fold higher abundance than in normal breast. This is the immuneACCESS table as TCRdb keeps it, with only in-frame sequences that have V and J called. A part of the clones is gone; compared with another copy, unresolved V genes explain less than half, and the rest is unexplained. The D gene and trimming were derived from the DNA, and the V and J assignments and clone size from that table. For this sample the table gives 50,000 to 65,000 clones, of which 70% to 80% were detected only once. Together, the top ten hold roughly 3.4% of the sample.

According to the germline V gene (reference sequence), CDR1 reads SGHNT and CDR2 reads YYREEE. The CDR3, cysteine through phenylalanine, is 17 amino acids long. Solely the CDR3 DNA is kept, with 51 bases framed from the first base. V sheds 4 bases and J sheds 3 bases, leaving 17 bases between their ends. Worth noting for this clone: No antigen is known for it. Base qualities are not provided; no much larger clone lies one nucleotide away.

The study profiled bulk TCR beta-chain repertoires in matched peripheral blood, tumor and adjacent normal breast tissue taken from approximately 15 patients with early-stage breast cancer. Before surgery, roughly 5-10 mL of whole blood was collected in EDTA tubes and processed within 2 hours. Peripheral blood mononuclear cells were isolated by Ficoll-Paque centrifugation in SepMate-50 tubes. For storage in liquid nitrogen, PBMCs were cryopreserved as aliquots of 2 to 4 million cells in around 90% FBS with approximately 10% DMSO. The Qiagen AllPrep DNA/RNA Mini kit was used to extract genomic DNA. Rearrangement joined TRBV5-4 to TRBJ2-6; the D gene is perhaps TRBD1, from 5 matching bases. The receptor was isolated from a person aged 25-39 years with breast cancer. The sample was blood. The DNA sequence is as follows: TGTGCCAGCAGCGTCCCCAGGGAAGGGTTTGGGGCCAACGTCCTGACTTTC. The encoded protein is CASSVPREGFGANVLTF.